A selection of T cell receptor beta chains follows, all from one sample in a study of cytomegalovirus exposure and HLA in healthy donors. The assay was immunoSEQ multiplex PCR, and TCRdb's table has in-frame clones only and misses some. The repertoire holds approximately 97,000 clones, with roughly 79% as singletons. The specimen was PBMCs. The origin of the receptors is a woman aged 70-85 years in good health and CMV-seropositive. Both conserved end residues are part of each CDR3. The order of the fields is CDR3 DNA, CDR3 protein, clone size, J gene, D gene, V gene. D genes are given only for firm matches. A row's size may be missing; if present it is once, few, many or a size class.

DNA: TGTGCCAGCACCCCACTGGGACAGGGTGGGAATCAGCCCCAGCATTTT; CDR3: CASTPLGQGGNQPQHF; size: .; J: TRBJ1-5; D: TRBD1; V: TRBV28
DNA: TGTGCCAGCAGCTCGCCGGACAATTATGGCTACACCTTC; CDR3: CASSSPDNYGYTF; size: .; J: TRBJ1-2; D: .; V: TRBV7-2
DNA: TGTGCCAGCAGTACCGGGACTAGCGGTCACACAGATACGCAGTATTTT; CDR3: CASSTGTSGHTDTQYF; size: .; J: TRBJ2-3; D: TRBD2; V: TRBV2
DNA: TGCGCCAGCAAGGACATGGCAGGGGCTGAGGAGACCCAGTACTTC; CDR3: CASKDMAGAEETQYF; size: few; J: TRBJ2-5; D: .; V: TRBV5-1
DNA: TGTGCCAGCAGTTCACGGCGGGAAGGGGAAAACATTCAGTACTTC; CDR3: CASSSRREGENIQYF; size: few; J: TRBJ2-4; D: .; V: TRBV27
DNA: TGCGCCAGCACCGGGATAGTGGGTCAAGAGACCCAGTACTTC; CDR3: CASTGIVGQETQYF; size: .; J: TRBJ2-5; D: .; V: TRBV5-1
DNA: TGCAGCGTTGGCCTAGCGGTGACCACAGATACGCAGTATTTT; CDR3: CSVGLAVTTDTQYF; size: .; J: TRBJ2-3; D: TRBD2; V: TRBV29-1
DNA: TGTGCCAGCAGCCCGAATCGGAGGGTTGATACGCAGTATTTT; CDR3: CASSPNRRVDTQYF; size: .; J: TRBJ2-3; D: .; V: TRBV14
DNA: TGTGCCATCAGTGGGGCAGGGGTTACTACCTACGAGCAGTACTTC; CDR3: CAISGAGVTTYEQYF; size: .; J: TRBJ2-7; D: .; V: TRBV10-3
DNA: TGTGCCAGCGGTAGCTCGGATGAGCAGTTCTTC; CDR3: CASGSSDEQFF; size: .; J: TRBJ2-1; D: .; V: TRBV7-3
DNA: TGCGCCAGCAGCCTAGGACAGGGTAGCACAGATACGCAGTATTTT; CDR3: CASSLGQGSTDTQYF; size: .; J: TRBJ2-3; D: TRBD1; V: TRBV4-3
DNA: TGCGCCAGCAGCCAAGTGGGACTAGCGAATGAGCAGTTCTTC; CDR3: CASSQVGLANEQFF; size: .; J: TRBJ2-1; D: TRBD2; V: TRBV4-1
DNA: TGTGCCAGCAGCTCACGCCCGACAGGACCTAGCAATCAGCCCCAGCATTTT; CDR3: CASSSRPTGPSNQPQHF; size: .; J: TRBJ1-5; D: .; V: TRBV11-2
DNA: TGTGCCAGCAGCTTGGTTTTGGCGGAGGACCAGTACTTC; CDR3: CASSLVLAEDQYF; size: .; J: TRBJ2-5; D: .; V: TRBV5-4
DNA: TGCGCCAGCAGCCACCCGACTAGCGGGAGTTACGAGCAGTACTTC; CDR3: CASSHPTSGSYEQYF; size: .; J: TRBJ2-7; D: TRBD2; V: TRBV4-1
DNA: TGCGCCAGCAGCTTGACAGGGGAGATCGAAGCTTTCTTT; CDR3: CASSLTGEIEAFF; size: .; J: TRBJ1-1; D: TRBD1; V: TRBV5-1
DNA: TGTGCCAGCAAAAGGGGGAACACCGGGGAGCTGTTTTTT; CDR3: CASKRGNTGELFF; size: .; J: TRBJ2-2; D: .; V: TRBV6-5